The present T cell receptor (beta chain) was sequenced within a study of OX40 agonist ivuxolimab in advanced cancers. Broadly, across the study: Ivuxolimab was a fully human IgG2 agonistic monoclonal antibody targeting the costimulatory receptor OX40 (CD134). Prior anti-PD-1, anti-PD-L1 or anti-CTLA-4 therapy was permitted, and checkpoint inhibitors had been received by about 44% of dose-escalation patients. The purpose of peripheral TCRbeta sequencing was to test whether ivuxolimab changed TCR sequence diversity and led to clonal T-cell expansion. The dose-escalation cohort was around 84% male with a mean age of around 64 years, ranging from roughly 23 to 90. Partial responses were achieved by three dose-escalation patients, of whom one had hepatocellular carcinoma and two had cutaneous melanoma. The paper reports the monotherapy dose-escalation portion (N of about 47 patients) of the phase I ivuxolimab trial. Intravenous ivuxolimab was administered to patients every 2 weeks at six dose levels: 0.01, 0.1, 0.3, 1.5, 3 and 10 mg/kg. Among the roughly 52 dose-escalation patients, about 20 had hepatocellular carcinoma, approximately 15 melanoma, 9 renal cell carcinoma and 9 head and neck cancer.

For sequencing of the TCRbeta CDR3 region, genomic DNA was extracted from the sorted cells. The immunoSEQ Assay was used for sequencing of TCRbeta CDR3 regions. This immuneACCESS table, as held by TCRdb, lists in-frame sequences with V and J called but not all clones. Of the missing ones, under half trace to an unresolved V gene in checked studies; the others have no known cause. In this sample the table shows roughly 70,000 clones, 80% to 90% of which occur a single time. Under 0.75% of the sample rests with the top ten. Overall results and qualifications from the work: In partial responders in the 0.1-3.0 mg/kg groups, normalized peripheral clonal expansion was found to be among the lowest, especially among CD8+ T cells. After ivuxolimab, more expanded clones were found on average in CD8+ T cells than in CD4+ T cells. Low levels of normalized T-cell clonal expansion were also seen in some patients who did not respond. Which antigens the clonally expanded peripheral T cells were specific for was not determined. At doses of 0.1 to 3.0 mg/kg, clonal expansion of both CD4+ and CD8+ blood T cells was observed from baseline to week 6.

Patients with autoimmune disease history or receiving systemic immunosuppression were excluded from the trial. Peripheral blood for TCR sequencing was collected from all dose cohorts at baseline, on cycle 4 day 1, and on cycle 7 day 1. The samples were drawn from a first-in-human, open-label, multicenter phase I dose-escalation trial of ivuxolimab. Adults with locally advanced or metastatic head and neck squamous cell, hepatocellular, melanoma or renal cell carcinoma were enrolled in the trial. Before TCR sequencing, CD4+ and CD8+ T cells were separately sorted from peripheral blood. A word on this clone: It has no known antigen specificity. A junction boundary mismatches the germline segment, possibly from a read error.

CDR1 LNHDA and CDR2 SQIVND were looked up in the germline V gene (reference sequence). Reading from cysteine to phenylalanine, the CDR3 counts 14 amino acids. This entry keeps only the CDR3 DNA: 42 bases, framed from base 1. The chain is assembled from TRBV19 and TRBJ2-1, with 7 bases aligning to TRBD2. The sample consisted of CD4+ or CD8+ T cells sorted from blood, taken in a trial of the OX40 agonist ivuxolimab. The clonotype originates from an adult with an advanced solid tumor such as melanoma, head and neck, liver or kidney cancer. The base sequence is TGCGCCAGTAGGGGCGGGAGCTCCTACAATGAGCAGTTCTTC. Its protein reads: CASRGGSSYNEQFF.